The present TCR beta chain was sequenced within a study of blood T cells in healthy people across ages. As regards this clonotype: Its specificity is not known.

Next came a second PCR, run for 7 to 11 cycles, which used a sample-barcoded 5' primer along with a J-beta primer mix. With 12 random nucleotides, a template-switch adaptor tagged each individual cDNA molecule. One entry per CDR3 protein, called by TCRdb with MiXCR from the 5' RACE reads. There are roughly 680,000 distinct CDR3 sequences in the sample; 40% to 65% occur only once, and roughly 14% lies in the top ten. Study results and caveats: Higher diversity and more naive CD4+ cells were features of long-lived donors, compared to aged donors. Roughly linear declines in TCR beta diversity per million T cells occurred with age.

The germline CDR1 and CDR2 sequences are SNHLY and FYNNEI. The CDR3 covers 14 residues. V shed 6 bases, J shed 3 bases, and the junction held 4 bases outside the gene matches. Sequencing was performed on blood. This chain uses TRBV2 with TRBJ2-3, with 9 bases identical to TRBD1. The sequence derives from a woman of 80 years or more in good health. The CDR3 bases are TGTGCCAGCAGAACGACAGGGGGGACAGATACGCAGTATTTT. Translating it yields CASRTTGGTDTQYF.